The clone carrying this T cell receptor (beta chain) was picked up a small number of times. Expressed TCRB transcripts were sequenced, since all the RNA that had been isolated was reverse transcribed. The assay was immunoSEQ multiplex PCR, and TCRdb's table has in-frame clones only and misses some. The table has approximately 300,000 clones, roughly 9.6% seen once. The record originates from a study of beta chain features in type 1 diabetes. The sequence was collected from a woman younger than 45 in good health. Input material: naive CD4+ T cells from blood.

The CDR3 protein is CASSLAGHGWTEAFF. DNA of the CDR3: TGTGCCAGCAGCTTAGCGGGACACGGTTGGACTGAAGCTTTCTTT. The J gene is TRBJ1-1, the V gene TRBV7-9, with D tentatively TRBD1 (6 bases). The CDR3 is 15 residues long. V was shortened by 0 bases and J by 5 bases, with 13 bases between the two germline ends. Germline CDR1 reads SEHNR; CDR2 reads FQNEAQ (reference sequence).